Each of the 9 T cell receptor beta chains below was sequenced from the same sample in a study of beta chain features in type 1 diabetes. The entirety of the isolated RNA underwent reverse transcription, so expressed TCRB transcripts were sequenced. The table came from immunoSEQ multiplex PCR; TCRdb's copy has only in-frame clones and leaves some out. The table shows about 230,000 clones, with 9.6% occurring only once. Source material: naive CD4+ T cells from blood. The receptors originated from a woman between 18 and 29 years old in good health.

On this clone itself: The conserved phenylalanine or tryptophan normally closing the CDR3 is absent here, so this likely arose from a read error. It is unclear where the CDR3 begins or ends on the DNA, so no DNA is shown, and the CDR3 is as TCRdb lists it. V usage is TRBV5-4 and J usage is TRBJ2-7; the table's D call of TRBD2 was not tested on the DNA. CDR1 is SGHNT and CDR2 is YYREEE in the germline V gene (reference sequence). The CDR3 comprises 12 residues, both ends counted. CDR3 region: CASSVQEGLPSI.

This clone has a single count. J is TRBJ2-2 and V is TRBV5-1, with 8 bases fitting TRBD1. Germline CDR1 reads SGHRS; CDR2 reads YFSETQ. The CDR3 length is 15 residues. Losses at the gene ends were 3 bases for V and 6 bases for J; bases not matched to a gene: 7. CDR3 loop: CASSSGQGDPGELFF. CDR3 DNA sequence: TGCGCCAGCAGCTCTGGACAGGGTGACCCCGGGGAGCTGTTTTTT.

This clone was detected only a few times. J is TRBJ2-7 and V is TRBV5-1, with TRBD1 matching over 7 bases. This CDR3 contains 13 residues. Germline CDR1 is SGHRS and CDR2 is YFSETQ. After removal of 3 bases from V and 7 bases from J, the junction contained 7 bases not matched to a gene. CDR3 in DNA: TGCGCCAGCAGCTCTGGACAGGATGATGAGCAGTACTTC. This sequence encodes CASSSGQDDEQYF.

J is TRBJ2-1 and V is TRBV5-1; a possible D gene is TRBD2 (6 bases). The germline V gene has CDR1 SGHRS and CDR2 YFSETQ. This CDR3 is built from 15 residues. V was shortened by 7 bases and J by 0 bases, with 14 bases between the two germline ends. CDR3 DNA: TGCGCCAGCCGAGCGGGCACTAGCTCCTACAATGAGCAGTTCTTC. Translated: CASRAGTSSYNEQFF.

This clone was seen just once. The chain is built from TRBV6-4 and TRBJ2-2; D is possibly TRBD1 (6 bases). V lost 6 bases, J lost 0 bases, and 11 bases lay in between. The CDR3 has 15 residues. The germline CDR1 and CDR2 sequences are MRHNA and SNTAGT. The CDR3 spells CASSATGSNTGELFF. CDR3 DNA: TGTGCCAGCAGCGCCACAGGGTCGAACACCGGGGAGCTGTTTTTT.

The rearrangement joins TRBV5-7 to TRBJ2-2, with 7 positions matching TRBD1. TRBV5-7 is placed among ORFs of uncertain function. V dropped 4 bases and J dropped 15; count of bases not matched to a gene: 15. The CDR3 totals 14 residues. The CDR3 nucleotides read TGTGCCAGCAGCGTCCCGGCGGTAACAGGGGTGGTGTTTTTT. This sequence encodes CASSVPAVTGVVFF.

This clone was counted only a few times. As DNA, the CDR3 is TGTGCCAGCAGTCCATGGGAGGGGCAGCCAGATACGCAGTATTTT. It yields the protein CASSPWEGQPDTQYF. V usage is TRBV2 and J usage is TRBJ2-3, with 7 bases identical to TRBD2. CDR3 length: 15 residues. V was clipped by 5 bases and J by 4 bases; unmatched bases: 9. CDR1 SNHLY and CDR2 FYNNEI come from the germline V gene.

The chain has TRBV5-1 and TRBJ2-1, with D perhaps matching TRBD2 (6 bases). CDR1 and CDR2 (germline): SGHRS, YFSETQ. The CDR3 runs to 17 residues. Trimming shortened V by 2 bases and J by 1 base, and 16 bases separated the two germline ends. CDR3 nucleotide sequence: TGCGCCAGCAGCTTCTCTCATCTTCGGGGGTCCTACAATGAGCAGTTCTTC. Translated, it gives CASSFSHLRGSYNEQFF.

The chain is built from TRBV7-9 and TRBJ2-1, with 7 positions matching TRBD1. V gave up 1 base and J gave up 8 bases; unmatched junction bases: 8. From germline, CDR1 is SEHNR and CDR2 FQNEAQ (reference sequence). The CDR3 has 15 residues. The CDR3 is CASSLGDRDSDEQFF. Here the CDR3 DNA reads TGTGCCAGCAGCTTAGGAGACAGGGATAGTGATGAGCAGTTCTTC. The full variable domain, in which reference TRBV7-9 and TRBJ2-1 provide the parts outside the CDR3, is DTGVSQNPRHKITKRGQNVTFRCDPISEHNRLYWYRQTLGQGPEFLTYFQNEAQLEKSRLLSDRFSAERPKGSFSTLEIQRTEQGDSAMYLCASSLGDRDSDEQFFGPGTRLTVL.